Shown below are 26 T cell receptor beta chains from a single sample sequenced in a study of blood T cell repertoires in COVID-19. Using immunoSEQ multiplex PCR, the repertoire was profiled, and TCRdb retains in-frame clones only, with some absent. The sample includes roughly 250,000 clones, 80% to 90% of them seen just once. Sequenced material: PBMCs or T cells enriched from blood (not recorded which). All receptors come from a woman younger than 35 who had recovered from COVID-19.

The genes are TRBV18 and TRBJ1-1; 8 bases match TRBD1. Trimming removed 3 bases from V and 7 bases from J; junction bases left unmatched: 10. Germline CDR1 reads KGHSH; CDR2 reads LQKENI. This CDR3 contains 15 residues. CDR3 residues: CASSPQTGELSEAFF. The CDR3 coding sequence is TGTGCCAGCTCACCTCAGACAGGGGAACTGAGTGAAGCTTTCTTT.

The V and J genes are TRBV9 and TRBJ2-2; 12 bases are shared with TRBD1. V lost 4 bases and J lost 6; bases outside the gene matches: 7. CDR1 SGDLS and CDR2 YYNGEE come from the germline V gene. The CDR3 is made up of 16 amino acids. CDR3 nucleotide sequence: TGTGCCAGCAGCACATGGGGACAGGGGGCCCCCGGGGAGCTGTTTTTT. Translating it yields CASSTWGQGAPGELFF. The full variable domain, completed using reference TRBV9 and TRBJ2-2, is DSGVTQTPKHLITATGQRVTLRCSPRSGDLSVYWYQQSLDQGLQFLIQYYNGEERAKGNILERFSAQQFPDLHSELNLSSLELGDSALYFCASSTWGQGAPGELFFGEGSRLTVL.

V usage is TRBV29-1 and J usage is TRBJ1-1; 7 bases align to TRBD1. Trimming removed 1 base from V and 7 bases from J; junction bases left unmatched: 12. The CDR3 consists of 15 residues. From germline, CDR1 is SQVTM and CDR2 ANQGSEA. In nucleotides, the CDR3 is TGCAGCGTTGAAGGGGACACGACAGGGATCATTGAAGCTTTCTTT. Translating it yields CSVEGDTTGIIEAFF. Variable domain in full (rest from reference TRBV29-1 and TRBJ1-1): SAVISQKPSRDICQRGTSLTIQCQVDSQVTMMFWYRQQPGQSLTLIATANQGSEATYESGFVIDKFPISRPNLTFSTLTVSNMSPEDSSIYLCSVEGDTTGIIEAFFGQGTRLTVV.

This clone has more than one count but fewer than ten. This sequence joins TRBV5-1 and TRBJ2-1; D is possibly TRBD1 (5 bases). The V end lost 0 bases, the J end lost 8 bases, and 15 bases lay between the germline ends. Germline loops: CDR1 SGHRS, CDR2 YFSETQ. The CDR3 contains 15 residues. The CDR3 region is CASSLGLGRDDEQFF. The CDR3 DNA follows: TGCGCCAGCAGCTTGGGGCTGGGGCGAGACGATGAGCAGTTCTTC.

This clone was found a few times. This rearrangement joins TRBV4-2 to TRBJ2-1; 9 bases are shared with TRBD1. The V gene's germline CDR1 is LGHNA and CDR2 YNFKEQ. Germline trimming cut 10 bases from V and 7 bases from J; bases unmatched to any gene: 11. This CDR3 spans 14 amino acids. As DNA, the CDR3 is TGTGCCACCGAGCCAGGGACAGGGTTTAATGAGCAGTTCTTC. Protein sequence: CATEPGTGFNEQFF.

The chain uses TRBV12-3 or TRBV12-4 and TRBJ2-2, with TRBD2 matching over 7 bases. After removal of 3 bases from V and 7 bases from J, the junction contained 2 bases not matched to a gene. This CDR3 is built from 13 residues. CDR3 sequence: CASSFGGSGELFF. CDR3 DNA sequence: TGTGCCAGCAGTTTCGGGGGGAGCGGGGAGCTGTTTTTT.

The chain is built from TRBV11-2 and TRBJ1-2; no clear D. Germline V gives CDR1 SGHAT, CDR2 FQNNGV. This CDR3 has 13 residues. Deletions cut 0 bases from V and 5 bases from J, with 7 bases between. CDR3 residues: CASSLDPVYGYTF. For the CDR3, the DNA is TGTGCCAGCAGCTTAGATCCCGTTTATGGCTACACCTTC.

This sequence joins TRBV5-6 and TRBJ2-7, with 9 nucleotides matching TRBD1. CDR1 and CDR2 from the germline V gene are SGHDT and YYEEEE. The CDR3 consists of 15 residues. The ends lost 4 bases at V and 3 bases at J; junction bases unmatched: 8. The CDR3: CASSPVPGQGYEQYF. For the CDR3, the DNA is TGTGCCAGCAGCCCAGTGCCGGGACAGGGCTACGAGCAGTACTTC.

The V call is TRBV28, the J call TRBJ1-2, with 8 nucleotides matching TRBD1. This CDR3 region has 13 residues. Germline V CDR1 and CDR2: MDHEN, SYDVKM. V was clipped by 7 bases and J by 0 bases; unmatched bases: 1. The chain's CDR3 is CASTTGANYGYTF. The CDR3 nucleotides read TGTGCCAGCACGACAGGGGCTAACTATGGCTACACCTTC.

The V call is TRBV6-1, the J call TRBJ1-5; D perhaps matches TRBD1 (5 bases). V lost 3 bases to trimming and J lost 6 bases, with 12 bases between them. The CDR3 runs to 14 residues. From germline, CDR1 is MNHNS and CDR2 SASEGT. The CDR3 here is CASSDQGRGQPQHF. In nucleotides, the CDR3 is TGTGCCAGCAGTGATCAGGGAAGGGGTCAGCCCCAGCATTTT.

Only one count was recorded for this clone. The V and J genes are TRBV4-2 and TRBJ1-4; D remains unclear. The CDR3 sequence is 15 residues long. V gave up 4 bases and J gave up 0 bases, with 9 bases separating them. Germline-derived CDR1 and CDR2 are LGHNA and YNFKEQ. The CDR3 loop is CASSPETPTNEKLFF. For the CDR3, the DNA is TGTGCCAGCAGCCCAGAGACACCAACTAATGAAAAACTGTTTTTT.

The CDR3 nucleotides read TGTGCCAGTGAACCGGCGACAGGGGGCCTAACCGGGGAGCTGTTTTTT. Encoded protein: CASEPATGGLTGELFF. V is TRBV2 and J is TRBJ2-2, with 10 bases matching TRBD1. Per germline, CDR1 SNHLY and CDR2 FYNNEI. The ends lost 9 bases at V and 5 bases at J; junction bases unmatched: 12. The length of the CDR3 is 16 residues.

This chain links TRBV28 with TRBJ1-5; D is undetermined. The CDR3 runs to 15 residues. Germline V CDR1 and CDR2: MDHEN, SYDVKM. Trimming cost V 6 bases and J 1 base, with 13 bases left between them. The chain's CDR3 is CASRLRRFSNQPQHF. The CDR3 DNA is TGTGCCAGCAGACTAAGACGCTTCAGCAATCAGCCCCAGCATTTT.

The table lists this clone with a count of one. This rearrangement joins TRBV11-2 to TRBJ1-6, with 7 bases aligning to TRBD1. Germline assignment: CDR1 SGHAT and CDR2 FQNNGV. This CDR3 spans 17 amino acids. Trimming took 0 bases from V and 3 from J; bases not matched to a gene: 5. The CDR3 protein is CASSLDFRDSYNSPLHF. The CDR3 DNA sequence: TGTGCCAGCAGCTTAGATTTTCGGGACAGCTATAATTCACCCCTCCACTTT.

The gene calls are TRBV12-3 or TRBV12-4 and TRBJ1-2; 10 bases match TRBD1. This CDR3 has 13 residues. V trimming: 7 bases; J trimming: 7 bases; junction bases outside the gene matches: 6. The CDR3 bases are TGTGCCAGCACCGGACAGGGGGAAGGTGGCTACACCTTC. It codes for CASTGQGEGGYTF.

V is TRBV5-1 and J is TRBJ1-2; D not certain. Per the germline V gene, CDR1 is SGHRS and CDR2 is YFSETQ. Deletions cut 1 base from V and 7 bases from J, with 14 bases between. The CDR3 length is 14 residues. The CDR3 here is CASSLLEGPVGYTF. DNA of the CDR3: TGCGCCAGCAGCTTGTTGGAGGGCCCCGTTGGCTACACCTTC.

In DNA, the CDR3 is TGCGCCAGCAGGAGGGACAGGGATGGATGGGAGACCCAGTACTTC. Its protein is CASRRDRDGWETQYF. The chain is built from TRBV5-1 and TRBJ2-5; TRBD1 matches 9 bases. The germline CDR1 and CDR2 sequences are SGHRS and YFSETQ. This CDR3 has 15 amino acids. With 5 bases clipped from V and 5 bases from J, the junction kept 10 bases outside the gene matches.

The sample holds a few counts of this clone. This chain links TRBV15 with TRBJ2-7; a possible D gene is TRBD2 (6 bases). Germline CDR1 is LNHNV and CDR2 is YYDKDF (reference sequence). V was clipped by 0 bases and J by 3 bases, with 6 bases between them. The CDR3 runs 13 residues. The CDR3 sequence: CATSRDGGYEQYF. The CDR3 coding sequence is TGTGCCACCAGCAGAGACGGGGGCTACGAGCAGTACTTC.

The chain uses TRBV5-1 and TRBJ1-1; D is perhaps TRBD1 (5 bases). The CDR3 is made up of 13 amino acids. The ends were cut back, 7 bases at V and 3 bases at J, with 13 bases in the middle. From germline, CDR1 is SGHRS and CDR2 YFSETQ. In nucleotides, the CDR3 is TGCGCCAGCGGAGGGGCTTCGGACACTGAAGCTTTCTTT. Translation gives CASGGASDTEAFF.

This chain links TRBV6-5 with TRBJ1-5; D might be TRBD1 (6 bases). The CDR3 has 15 amino acids. V lost 0 bases, J lost 7 bases, and 13 bases lay in between. The germline V gene has CDR1 MNHEY and CDR2 SVGAGI. CDR3 residues: CASSYSGGRGQPQHF. As DNA, the CDR3 is TGTGCCAGCAGTTACTCCGGGGGGCGCGGCCAGCCCCAGCATTTT.

This chain connects TRBV5-4 to TRBJ2-3; D remains ambiguous. Trimming removed 6 bases at V and 1 base at J, with 18 bases between. Per germline, CDR1 SGHNT and CDR2 YYREEE (reference sequence). There are 16 residues in the CDR3. CDR3 sequence reads: CASTQTRQKGTDTQYF. CDR3 coding DNA: TGTGCCAGCACCCAGACACGGCAGAAGGGCACAGATACGCAGTATTTT. Complete variable domain (other parts from reference TRBV5-4 and TRBJ2-3): ETGVTQSPTHLIKTRGQQVTLRCSSQSGHNTVSWYQQALGQGPQFIFQYYREEENGRGNFPPRFSGLQFPNYSSELNVNALELDDSALYLCASTQTRQKGTDTQYFGPGTRLTVL.

The CDR3 spells CASSSPSGEPYEQYF. The CDR3 DNA reads as TGTGCCAGCAGCTCGCCTAGCGGGGAACCCTACGAGCAGTACTTC. The gene calls are TRBV7-8 and TRBJ2-7; 9 bases line up with TRBD2. Germline-derived CDR1 and CDR2 are SGHVS and FQNEAQ. V trimming: 4 bases; J trimming: 2 bases; junction bases outside the gene matches: 6. This CDR3 comprises 15 residues. Using reference TRBV7-8 and TRBJ2-7 for the parts outside the CDR3, the full variable domain is GAGVSQSPRYKVAKRGQDVALRCDPISGHVSLFWYQQALGQGPEFLTYFQNEAQLDKSGLPSDRFFAERPEGSVSTLKIQRTQQEDSAVYLCASSSPSGEPYEQYFGPGTRLTVT.

The gene calls are TRBV5-6 and TRBJ2-2; possibly TRBD1 for D (6 bases). The length of the CDR3 is 15 residues. The germline gives CDR1 SGHDT, CDR2 YYEEEE. V lost 4 bases and J 0 bases, leaving 10 bases between the germline ends. This CDR3 is CASSLGQTNTGELFF. The DNA of the CDR3 is TGTGCCAGCAGCCTCGGACAGACGAACACCGGGGAGCTGTTTTTT.

The chain recombines TRBV19 with TRBJ1-2, with D unclear. Trimming shortened V by 5 bases and J by 5 bases, and 15 bases separated the two germline ends. The CDR3 spans 14 residues. Per germline, CDR1 LNHDA and CDR2 SQIVND (reference sequence). Here the CDR3 DNA reads TGTGCCAGTAGTCCTCAGGAAGGAGGGTATGGCTACACCTTC. This gives the protein CASSPQEGGYGYTF.

This sequence joins TRBV5-1 and TRBJ2-3; D call uncertain. Per germline, CDR1 SGHRS and CDR2 YFSETQ. Trimming removed 3 bases at V and 1 base at J, with 9 bases between. The CDR3 covers 14 residues. The CDR3 nucleotides are TGCGCCAGCAGCTCCGACATTCGCACAGATACGCAGTATTTT. It specifies CASSSDIRTDTQYF.

The V call is TRBV3-1 (or the pseudogene TRBV3-2), the J call TRBJ1-2; D gene unclear. The CDR3 contains 15 residues. Trimming stripped 0 bases from V and 2 bases from J, with 10 bases between. The germline gives CDR1 LGHDT, CDR2 YNNKEL (reference sequence). For the CDR3, the DNA is TGTGCCAGCAGCCAAGATCTTTACATAAACTATGGCTACACCTTC. Its translation: CASSQDLYINYGYTF.